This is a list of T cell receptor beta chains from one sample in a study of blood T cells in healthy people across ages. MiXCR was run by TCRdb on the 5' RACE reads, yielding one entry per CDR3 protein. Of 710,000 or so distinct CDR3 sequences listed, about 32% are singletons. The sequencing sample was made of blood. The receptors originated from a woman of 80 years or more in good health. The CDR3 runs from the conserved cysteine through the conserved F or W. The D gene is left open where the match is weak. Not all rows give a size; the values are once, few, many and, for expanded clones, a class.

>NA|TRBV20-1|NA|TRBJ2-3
TGCAGTGCTAGGATAAGCTCCGATGCGCAGTATTTT
CSARISSDAQYF
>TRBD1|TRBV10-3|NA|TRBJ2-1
TGTGCCATCAGTGAACCGGGACAGGGGGGCAATGAGCAGTTCTTC
CAISEPGQGGNEQFF
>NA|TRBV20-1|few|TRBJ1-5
TGCAGTGTAGCGTTGAGTCAGGCCAGGGGGCCCCAGCATTTT
CSVALSQARGPQHF
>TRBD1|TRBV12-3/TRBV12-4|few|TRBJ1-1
TGTGCCAGCAGTCGAAGTACAGGGGTACGCACTGAAGCTTTCTTT
CASSRSTGVRTEAFF
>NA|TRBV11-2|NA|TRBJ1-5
TGTGCCAGCAGCAGGGCGTGGGATCAGCCCCAGCATTTT
CASSRAWDQPQHF
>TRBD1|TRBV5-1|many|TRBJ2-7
TGCGCCAGCAGCCCGGGACAGGTCGGGGGCTACGAGCAGTACTTC
CASSPGQVGGYEQYF
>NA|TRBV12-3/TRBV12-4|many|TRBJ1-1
TGTGCCAGCAGTTTCGACCGAGGTAGCACTGAAGCTTTCTTT
CASSFDRGSTEAFF
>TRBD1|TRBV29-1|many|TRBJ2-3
TGCAGCGTTGCACCAGGGGGCGGGACAGATACGCAGTATTTT
CSVAPGGGTDTQYF
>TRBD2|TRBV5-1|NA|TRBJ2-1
TGCGCCAGCAGCTTTCGGAGCGGGAGTTCCTACAATGAGCAGTTCTTC
CASSFRSGSSYNEQFF
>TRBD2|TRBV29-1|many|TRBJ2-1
TGCAGCGTTGAAATTAGCGGGGGGGCCAGTGAGCAGTTCTTC
CSVEISGGASEQFF
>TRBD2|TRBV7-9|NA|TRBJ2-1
TGTGCCAGCAGCTTAGTCTCGCTAGCGGGGCTCCAGCAGTTCTTC
CASSLVSLAGLQQFF
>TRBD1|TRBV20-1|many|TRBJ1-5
TGCAGTGCAGCCGGGACAGGGGGCAATCAGCCCCAGCATTTT
CSAAGTGGNQPQHF
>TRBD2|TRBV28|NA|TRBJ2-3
TGTGCCTGCACGGGACTACTGACAGATACGCAGTATTTT
CACTGLLTDTQYF
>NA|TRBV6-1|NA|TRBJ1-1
TGTGCCAGCAGTGGTTTAGACAGCCACACTGAAGCTTTCTTT
CASSGLDSHTEAFF
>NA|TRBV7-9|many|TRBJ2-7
TGTGCCAGCAGCTTAAGCCCGTTCTACGAGCAGTACTTC
CASSLSPFYEQYF
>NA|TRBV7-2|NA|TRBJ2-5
TGTGCCAGCAGCTCGGGTCATCTAGAGACCCAGTACTTC
CASSSGHLETQYF
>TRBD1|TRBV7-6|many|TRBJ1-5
TGTGCCAGCAGCGCAGGGGGGTGGCAGTATAGCAATCAGCCCCAGCATTTT
CASSAGGWQYSNQPQHF
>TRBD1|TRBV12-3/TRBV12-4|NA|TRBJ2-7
TGTGCCAGCAGTTTTGGGCAGACAGGGGGCTACTACGAGCAGTACTTC
CASSFGQTGGYYEQYF
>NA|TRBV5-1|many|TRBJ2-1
TGCGCCAGCAGCGTCCAGGGGAACAATGAGCAGTTCTTC
CASSVQGNNEQFF
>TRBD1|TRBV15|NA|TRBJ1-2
TGTGCCACCAGCAGCGTGACAGGGGCCCACCATGGCTACACCTTC
CATSSVTGAHHGYTF
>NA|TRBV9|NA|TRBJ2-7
TGTGCCGGCAGCGTAGAACAGGGACCCTCCCACGAGCAGTACTTC
CAGSVEQGPSHEQYF
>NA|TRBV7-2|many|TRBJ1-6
TGTGCCAGCAGCTTAGATAGGGGTTCACCCCTCCACTTT
CASSLDRGSPLHF
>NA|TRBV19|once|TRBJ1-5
TGTGCCAGTAGTATAGATGGATTATGGCAGGGCGTACGCAATCAGCCCCAGCATTTT
CASSIDGLWQGVRNQPQHF
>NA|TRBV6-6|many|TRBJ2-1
TGTGCCATGGGGGCCGTTTACAATGAGCAGTTCTTC
CAMGAVYNEQFF
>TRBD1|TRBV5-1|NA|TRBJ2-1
TGCGCCAGCAGCTTGGTCAGGGGGCAGCGCGATGAGCAGTTCTTC
CASSLVRGQRDEQFF
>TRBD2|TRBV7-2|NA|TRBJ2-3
TGTGCCAGCGGTAGCGGGCTCTTAAATACGCAGTATTTT
CASGSGLLNTQYF
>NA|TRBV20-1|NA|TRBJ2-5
TGCAGTGCCGAGGGGATCCAGGGGAGGGAGCAGTACTTC
CSAEGIQGREQYF
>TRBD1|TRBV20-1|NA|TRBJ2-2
TGCAGTGCCCCTCCCCGGGACAGGAACACCGGGGAGCTGTTTTTT
CSAPPRDRNTGELFF
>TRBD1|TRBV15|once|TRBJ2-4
TGTGCCACCAGCAGAGATCCGGGACAGCGAAACATTCAGTACTTC
CATSRDPGQRNIQYF
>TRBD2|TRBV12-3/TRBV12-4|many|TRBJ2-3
TGTGCCAGCAGTTACAGGACTAGCGGGGGGGCCCAAGATACGCAGTATTTT
CASSYRTSGGAQDTQYF
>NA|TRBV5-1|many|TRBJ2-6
TGCGCCAGCAGCTTGAGCCCCGGGACTGGGGCCAACGTCCTGACTTTC
CASSLSPGTGANVLTF
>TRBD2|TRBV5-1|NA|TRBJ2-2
TGCGCCAGCAGCTCGACTAGCGGCGGGGAGCTGTTTTTT
CASSSTSGGELFF
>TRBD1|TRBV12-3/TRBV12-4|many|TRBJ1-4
TGTGCCAGCAGTTTTGACAGGGGGATGTTTTTT
CASSFDRGMFF
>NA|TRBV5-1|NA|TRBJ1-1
TGCGCCAGCAGCCCACACAATACAGATGAAGCTTTCTTT
CASSPHNTDEAFF
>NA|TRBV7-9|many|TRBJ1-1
TGTGCCAGCAGCTTAGCGAGGGGGGCAGTGAACACTGAAGCTTTCTTT
CASSLARGAVNTEAFF
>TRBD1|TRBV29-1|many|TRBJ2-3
TGCAGCTTCCGACAGGGGGACACAGATACGCAGTATTTT
CSFRQGDTDTQYF
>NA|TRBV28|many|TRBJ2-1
TGTGCCAGCTGCCTCGGGGGCAATGAGCAGTTCTTC
CASCLGGNEQFF
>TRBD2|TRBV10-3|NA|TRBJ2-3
TGTGCCATCAGTGACCAAAATAGCGGGGCCACAAGGGATACGCAGTATTTT
CAISDQNSGATRDTQYF
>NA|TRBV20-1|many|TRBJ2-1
TGCAGTGCTAGTGCTATGAACGGTTTTTATGGCAATGAGCAGTTCTTC
CSASAMNGFYGNEQFF
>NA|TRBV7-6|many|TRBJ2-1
TGTGCCAGCAGCTGGACCGGGGATGAGCAGTTCTTC
CASSWTGDEQFF
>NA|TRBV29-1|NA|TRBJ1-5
TGCAGCGTTAGGACAGATTTAAATCAGCCCCAGCATTTT
CSVRTDLNQPQHF
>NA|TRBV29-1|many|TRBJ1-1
TGCAGCGTACTGACAAACTCTGGAAGCACTGAAGCTTTCTTT
CSVLTNSGSTEAFF
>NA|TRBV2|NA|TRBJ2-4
TGTGCCAGCAGTGAAGACAGAGACAAAAACATTCAGTACTTC
CASSEDRDKNIQYF
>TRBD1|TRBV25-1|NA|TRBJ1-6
TGTGCCAGCCGGGAGACAGGGGAATATAATTCACCCCTCCACTTT
CASRETGEYNSPLHF
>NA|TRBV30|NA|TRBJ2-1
TGTGCCTGGAGTGTGGGTAGCCGGAATGAGCAGTTCTTC
CAWSVGSRNEQFF
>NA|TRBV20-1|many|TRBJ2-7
TGCAGTGCTAGAGTGGTAACAGCTTACGAGCAGTACTTC
CSARVVTAYEQYF
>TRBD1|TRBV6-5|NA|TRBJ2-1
TGTGCCAGCAGTTACTCGAATTATCGACAGGGTCGAAACAATGAGCAGTTCTTC
CASSYSNYRQGRNNEQFF
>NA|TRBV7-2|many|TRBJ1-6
TGTGCCAGCAGCTTAGATCAGGGTCGCTATAATTCACCCCTCCACTTT
CASSLDQGRYNSPLHF
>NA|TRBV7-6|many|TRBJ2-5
TGTGCCAGCAGCTTAGACCAGGGGCGGAGAGAGACCCAGTACTTC
CASSLDQGRRETQYF
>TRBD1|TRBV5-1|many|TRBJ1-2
TGCGCCAGCAGCTTGGAAGGGACAGGGGGAACTAACTATGGCTACACCTTC
CASSLEGTGGTNYGYTF
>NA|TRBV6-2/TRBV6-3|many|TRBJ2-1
TGTGCCAGCAGTTATTGGCCGGGCGCGCAGTTCTTC
CASSYWPGAQFF
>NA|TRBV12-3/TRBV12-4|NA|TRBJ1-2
TGTGCCAACAGCCTCAGGGTTAACTATGGCTACACCTTC
CANSLRVNYGYTF
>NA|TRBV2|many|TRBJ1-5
TGTGCCAGCACAATTGGGGGAAATAGCAATCAGCCCCAGCATTTT
CASTIGGNSNQPQHF
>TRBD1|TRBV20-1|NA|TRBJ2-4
TGCAGTGCTAGATTACTAGGGGACAGGGGGTCGCACATTCAGTACTTC
CSARLLGDRGSHIQYF
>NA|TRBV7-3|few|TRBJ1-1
TGTGCCAGCAGCGAGTATCCGAACACTGAAGCTTTCTTT
CASSEYPNTEAFF
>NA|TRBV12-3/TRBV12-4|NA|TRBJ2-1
TGTGCCAGCAGCTTGGAACTCGCCTCCTTCTTCAATGAGCAGTTCTTC
CASSLELASFFNEQFF
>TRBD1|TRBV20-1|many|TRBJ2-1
TGCAGTGCTAGGGGATCCGGGACAGGAGTCTACAATGAGCAGTTCTTC
CSARGSGTGVYNEQFF